The clone carrying this T cell receptor beta chain was recorded many times. Its cognate antigen is unknown. These data belong to a study of human T cells and chemical hapten exposure. Overall study context: Slight volume differences across pooled libraries mainly accounted for varying per-sample TCR yields.

Documented time point: healthy volunteer bleed at 2 weeks. The template was total RNA from unfractionated whole blood. Single cDNA molecules in the library carried unique molecular identifiers attached during preparation. Original processing notes: Sequenced samples showed a median of around 91,000 TCRs each, with counts running from about 20,000 to 690,000. TCRdb reprocessed the RACE reads via MiXCR and lists one record per CDR3 protein. The V and J calls were determined by TCRdb, not by the authors. Of about 28,000 distinct CDR3 sequences detected, 6.5% to 9% appear once; the ten largest clones hold 9% to 10%. Overall study results and limits: TCRs at a frequency above 1 in 1000 stayed unchanged with DPC sensitization.

Germline-derived CDR1 and CDR2 are DFQATT and SNEGSKA (reference sequence). V lost 1 base, J lost 8 bases, and 8 bases stayed unmatched. The CDR3 loop spans 15 amino acids. Sample: whole blood. This TCR came from a human donor in good health. Some clones in this sample may be carry-over from other donors' samples. The chain couples TRBV20-1 to TRBJ2-1, with TRBD2 matching over 10 bases. CDR3 protein: CSARGIAGGPDEQFF. The CDR3 DNA reads TGCAGTGCTAGAGGTATAGCGGGGGGACCGGATGAGCAGTTCTTC.